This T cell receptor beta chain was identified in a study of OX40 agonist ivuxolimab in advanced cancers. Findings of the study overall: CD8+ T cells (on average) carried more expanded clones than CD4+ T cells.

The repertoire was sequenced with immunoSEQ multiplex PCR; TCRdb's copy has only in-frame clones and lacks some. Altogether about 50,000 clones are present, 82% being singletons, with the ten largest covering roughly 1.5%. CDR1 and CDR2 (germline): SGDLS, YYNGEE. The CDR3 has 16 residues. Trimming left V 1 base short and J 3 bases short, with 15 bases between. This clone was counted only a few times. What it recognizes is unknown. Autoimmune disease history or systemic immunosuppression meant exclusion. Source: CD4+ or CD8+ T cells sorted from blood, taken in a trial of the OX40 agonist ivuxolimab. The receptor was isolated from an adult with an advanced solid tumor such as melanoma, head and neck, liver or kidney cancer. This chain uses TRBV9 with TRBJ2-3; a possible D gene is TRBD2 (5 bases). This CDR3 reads CASSVQEASGTDTQYF. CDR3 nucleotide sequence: TGTGCCAGCAGCGTACAGGAAGCATCGGGAACAGATACGCAGTATTTT.